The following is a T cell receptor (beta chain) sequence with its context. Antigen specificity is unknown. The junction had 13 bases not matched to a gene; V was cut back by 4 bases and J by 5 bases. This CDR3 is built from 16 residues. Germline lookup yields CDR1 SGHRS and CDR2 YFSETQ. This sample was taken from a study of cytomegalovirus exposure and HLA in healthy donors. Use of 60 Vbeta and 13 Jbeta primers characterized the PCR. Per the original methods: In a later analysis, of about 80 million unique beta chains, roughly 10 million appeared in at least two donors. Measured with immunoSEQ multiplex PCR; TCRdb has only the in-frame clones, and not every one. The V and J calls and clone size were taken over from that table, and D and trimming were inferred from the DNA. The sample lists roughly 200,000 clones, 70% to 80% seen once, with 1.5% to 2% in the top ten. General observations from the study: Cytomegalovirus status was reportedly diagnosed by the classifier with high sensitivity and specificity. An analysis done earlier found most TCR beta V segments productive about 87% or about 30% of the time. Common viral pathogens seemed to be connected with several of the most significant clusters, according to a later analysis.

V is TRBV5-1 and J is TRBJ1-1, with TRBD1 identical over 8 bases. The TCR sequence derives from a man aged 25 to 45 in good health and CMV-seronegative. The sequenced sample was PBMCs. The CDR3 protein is CASSRSNRGGETEAFF. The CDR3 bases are TGCGCCAGCAGCCGAAGCAACAGGGGGGGTGAAACTGAAGCTTTCTTT.